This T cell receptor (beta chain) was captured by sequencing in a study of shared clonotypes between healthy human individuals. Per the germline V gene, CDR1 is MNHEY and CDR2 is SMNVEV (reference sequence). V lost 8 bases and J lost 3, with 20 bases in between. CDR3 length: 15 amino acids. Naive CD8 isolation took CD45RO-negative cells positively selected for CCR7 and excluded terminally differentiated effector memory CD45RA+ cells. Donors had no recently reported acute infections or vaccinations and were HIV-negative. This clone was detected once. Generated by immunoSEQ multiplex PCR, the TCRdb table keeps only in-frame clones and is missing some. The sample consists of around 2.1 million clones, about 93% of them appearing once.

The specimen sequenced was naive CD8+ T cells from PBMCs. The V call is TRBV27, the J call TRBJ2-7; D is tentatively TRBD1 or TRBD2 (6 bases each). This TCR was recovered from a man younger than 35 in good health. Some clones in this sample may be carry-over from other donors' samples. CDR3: CASSPSDRGLYEQYF. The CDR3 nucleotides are TGTGCCAGCTCACCTTCGGATCGGGGGCTCTACGAGCAGTACTTC.